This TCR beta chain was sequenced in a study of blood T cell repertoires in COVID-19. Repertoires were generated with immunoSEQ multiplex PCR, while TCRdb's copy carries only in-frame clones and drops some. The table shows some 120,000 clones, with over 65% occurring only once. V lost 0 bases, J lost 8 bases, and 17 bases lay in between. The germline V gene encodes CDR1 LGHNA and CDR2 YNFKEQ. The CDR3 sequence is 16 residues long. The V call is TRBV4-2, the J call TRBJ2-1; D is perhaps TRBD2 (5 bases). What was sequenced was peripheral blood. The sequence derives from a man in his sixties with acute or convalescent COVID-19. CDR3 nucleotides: TGTGCCAGCAGCCAAGAAGTCGGCGAGCGGAACTATGAGCAGTTCTTC. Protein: CASSQEVGERNYEQFF.